This TCR beta chain was sequenced during a study of shared clonotypes between healthy human individuals (TCRdb year 2020). About the full investigation: The cohort comprised a couple of women and a few men aged 18 to 49 years. To estimate repertoire size and how much clonotypes are shared between individuals, the study performed deep sequencing of blood TCR repertoires from a handful of healthy adults. For each donor, CD4 naive and CD4 memory were each given three plates, CD8 naive was given two plates, and CD8 memory was given one plate. Per donor, leukapheresis produced somewhere between about 0.94 and 9 billion PBMCs. Different laboratories and diverse techniques were used to prepare libraries and sequence TCR repertoires, to increase sequencing depth and limit assay-specific biases.

For this clone: No cognate antigen has been identified for it. Base quality data are lacking; no much larger clone is found one base away.

Using the deep immunoSEQ assay, TCR CDR3 regions were amplified from genomic DNA by multiplex PCR. For each cell subset, the extracted genomic DNA was distributed evenly across all wells of several immunoSEQ 96-well plates, and each plate served as one replicate. For sorted subsets, approximately 190 ng genomic DNA, equal to about 30,000 T cell genomes, was loaded into each replicate PCR. Purified libraries were quantified with a Qubit 3.0 fluorometer, sized on a Bioanalyzer 2100, and re-quantified with the KAPA Library Quantification kit. Every immunoSEQ 96-well plate was sequenced on a separate single-read 150-cycle Illumina NextSeq 550 flow cell. From the authors' description of their analysis: Because the immunoSEQ output included only junctional sequences and no quality scores, the filtering could not be the same as the filtering used for full-length reads. To assign V/J genes and CDR3, sequences were annotated against IMGT germline references using PyIR, a Python wrapper for IgBLAST v1.9. Any read was removed if the V/J assignment was weak (E-value above 1e-6), the CDR3 was missing, or the read contained stop codons, out-of-frame junctions, or ambiguous translated residues. A V3J clonotype was defined by an identical inferred V gene, J gene, and CDR3 amino acid sequence. Percentage overlap between repertoires was computed as shared unique clonotypes divided by the size of the smaller repertoire. Repertoire richness was assessed with RTK rarefaction, the Chao1 estimator, and Recon v2.1 estimates of unobserved clonotypes. OLGA was used to compute generation probabilities for all TCRbeta clonotypes that the gDNA method yielded from a handful of donors. In TCRdb, the immuneACCESS table is reduced to in-frame sequences with V and J assigned. These tables do not hold every clone; where another copy was compared, an unresolved V gene accounts for under half, and the others remain unexplained. From that table come the V and J calls and clone size; the DNA was used to work out D and trimming. In all, the sample holds hundreds of thousands of clones, and 73% of those were seen once. The ten largest clones add up to 10% of the sample.

The trim is 4 bases for V and 5 bases for J, with a gap of 15 bases between the germline ends. For CDR1 and CDR2, the germline V gene lists WSHSY and SAAADI. Its CDR3 holds 14 amino acids, cysteine through phenylalanine. Solely the CDR3 DNA is kept, with 42 bases framed from the first base. The donors were healthy, HIV-negative adults with no recently reported acute infections or vaccinations. Only Caucasian adults living in Nashville, Tennessee, USA were represented among the donors. CD4+ T cells were enriched by magnetic negative selection, after which naive cells were positively selected on CD45RA and the negative fraction was taken as the memory subset. Blood was obtained by leukapheresis, after which PBMCs were separated by Ficoll-Histopaque density gradient centrifugation and cryopreserved in liquid nitrogen vapor phase. Analytical flow cytometry was used to check the purity and quantity of every magnetically sorted T cell population. Genomic DNA was isolated from every sorted fraction and measured by UV absorbance on a Nanodrop 2000c.

Study-wide findings and limitations: Larger estimated clonotype richness was generally found for naive subsets than for memory subsets. When a few donors were compared, the shared fraction of clonotypes was around 4.6% for naive CD4, about 4% for naive CD8, 2.3% for memory CD4, and less than 0.45% for memory CD8. Clonotypes shared by all four sorted-subset donors showed higher generation probabilities than non-shared clonotypes. Incomplete sequencing was indicated by rarefaction of sorted-subset datasets, despite the large sequencing depth. Because the study included only a small number of donors, the genetic and exposure-history diversity represented was limited. Sampling was restricted to blood, and TCR repertoires in tissues likely differ from the TCR repertoires found in blood. Pairwise subsampling indicated that sequencing depth was expected to affect the degree of clonotype sharing among donors.

Sequencing input: memory CD4+ T cells sorted from blood. The cell subset or site label corresponds to: CD45RA-negative fraction. The sequence joins TRBV10-2 to TRBJ2-7; the D gene is perhaps TRBD1, from 5 matching bases. This clonotype was obtained from a man aged 25-45 years in good health. CDR3 loop: CASSVGTQVDEQYF. The nucleotide sequence is given as TGCGCCAGCAGTGTGGGAACACAGGTTGACGAGCAGTACTTC.